The clone carrying this T cell receptor beta chain occurred once. Per the germline V gene, CDR1 is DFQATT and CDR2 is SNEGSKA (reference sequence). The CDR3 has 11 residues. Trimming stripped 6 bases from V and 3 bases from J, with 7 bases between. The data originate from a study of blood T cell repertoires in COVID-19. Study overall: Samples came from the United States, Italy and Spain, spanning acute and convalescent COVID-19.

Generated by immunoSEQ multiplex PCR, the TCRdb table keeps only in-frame clones and is missing some. The data hold hundreds of thousands of clones, with around 90% observed a single time. This sequence was found in a man older than 75 with acute or convalescent COVID-19. Sequenced material: peripheral blood. This chain joins TRBV20-1 and TRBJ2-3; D remains ambiguous. The DNA for the CDR3 is TGCAGTGCGCCGGAGACAGATACGCAGTATTTT. Translating gives CSAPETDTQYF.